Below are 8 T cell receptor beta chains sequenced from a single sample in a study of T cell responses to AZD1222 COVID-19 vaccine. The protocol was immunoSEQ multiplex PCR, while the TCRdb copy is restricted to in-frame clones and leaves out a portion. Here the sample spans some 150,000 clones, around 83% being singletons. This specimen consisted of peripheral blood, obtained on day 0 of MenACWY control vaccination. These receptors all come from an adult in good health.

The chain combines TRBV6-5 with TRBJ1-5, with TRBD1 identical over 7 bases. Germline CDR1 and CDR2: MNHEY and SVGAGI. V lost 6 bases to trimming and J lost 7 bases; unmatched junction nucleotides: 6. This CDR3 has 13 residues. Written as DNA, the CDR3 is TGTGCCAGCAGCCAAAGGGGGCGGCAGCCCCAGCATTTT. Amino acids: CASSQRGRQPQHF.

V usage is TRBV19 and J usage is TRBJ2-6, with no clear D. V gave up 4 bases and J gave up 6 bases, with 10 bases separating them. CDR1 LNHDA and CDR2 SQIVND come from the germline V gene (reference sequence). The CDR3 contains 14 residues. The CDR3: CASSKTWEANVLTF. The CDR3 DNA is TGTGCCAGTAGTAAGACCTGGGAGGCCAACGTCCTGACTTTC.

The chain uses TRBV5-6 and TRBJ1-2, with a possible D match to TRBD1 (5 bases). V was clipped by 2 bases and J by 4 bases, with 9 bases between them. Germline CDR1 is SGHDT and CDR2 is YYEEEE. This CDR3 has 13 residues. CDR3 sequence (DNA): TGTGCCAGCAGCTTTCAGGGCTTCTATGGCTACACCTTC. This gives the protein CASSFQGFYGYTF.

The chain combines TRBV25-1 with TRBJ1-1; TRBD1 matches at 10 bases. V lost 6 bases, J lost 6 bases, and 13 bases stayed unmatched. The germline CDR1 and CDR2 sequences are MGHDK and SYGVNS. The CDR3 sequence is 16 residues long. In DNA, the CDR3 is TGTGCCAGCAGAGACCAGGGGACAGGGGATTTATCTGAAGCTTTCTTT. It specifies CASRDQGTGDLSEAFF.

V gene TRBV10-3 combines with J gene TRBJ1-5, with 7 nucleotides matching TRBD1. Germline-derived CDR1 and CDR2 are ENHRY and SYGVKD. The V segment lost 3 bases and the J segment 6 bases; nucleotides outside the gene matches: 5. The length of the CDR3 is 14 residues. The CDR3 sequence is CAISDRQGVQPQHF. Here the CDR3 DNA reads TGTGCCATCAGTGACCGACAGGGAGTTCAGCCCCAGCATTTT.

The rearrangement uses TRBV10-1 and TRBJ1-5; D remains unclear. The CDR3 sequence is 16 residues long. From germline, CDR1 is WNHNN and CDR2 SYGVQD (reference sequence). V lost 0 bases to trimming and J lost 0 bases, with 9 bases between them. In DNA form, the CDR3 reads TGCGCCAGCAGTGAGTCAACTGATACTAGCAATCAGCCCCAGCATTTT. Translating it yields CASSESTDTSNQPQHF.

This clone turned up a few times. The V gene is TRBV27, the J gene TRBJ1-1; tentative D call: TRBD1 (6 bases). Germline values: CDR1 MNHEY, CDR2 SMNVEV (reference sequence). This CDR3 comprises 14 residues. Deletions cut 10 bases from V and 2 bases from J, with 17 bases between. CDR3 in amino acids: CATKLGTYNTEAFF. CDR3 in DNA: TGTGCCACCAAGCTCGGGACATATAACACTGAAGCTTTCTTT.

The CDR3 sequence: CASSLGRGHRTGELFF. CDR3 in DNA: TGTGCCAGCAGCTTAGGTAGGGGGCATCGCACCGGGGAGCTGTTTTTT. The V call is TRBV7-8, the J call TRBJ2-2; 7 bases map to TRBD1. J lost 4 bases, V lost 1 base, and 6 bases had no gene match. The CDR3 totals 16 residues. CDR1 SGHVS and CDR2 FQNEAQ come from the germline V gene.